What follows are 23 T cell receptor beta chains derived from one specimen sequenced in a study of CD8 T cells in Susac syndrome. When the RNA was reverse transcribed, random hexamers were used with an input of about 0.5 to 1 ug. MiXCR was run by TCRdb on the immunoSEQ multiplex PCR reads, yielding one entry per CDR3 protein. The sample has under 250,000 distinct CDR3 sequences, around 93% seen once. The source material was CD4+ T cells from PBMCs. The source is a human donor with multiple sclerosis.

This rearrangement joins TRBV27 to TRBJ2-1; maybe TRBD1 (5 bases). Trimming left V 6 bases short and J 6 bases short, with 21 bases between. Germline assignment: CDR1 MNHEY and CDR2 SMNVEV (reference sequence). The CDR3 is made up of 16 amino acids. This CDR3 reads CASSREPWARVNEQFF. The CDR3 region has the DNA TGTGCCAGCAGCCGAGAACCCTGGGCCAGGGTCAATGAGCAGTTCTTC.

This rearrangement joins TRBV6-1 to TRBJ2-1; D is perhaps TRBD2 (5 bases). Trimming took off 1 base at V and 12 bases at J, with 10 bases between the two ends. Per the germline V gene, CDR1 is MNHNS and CDR2 is SASEGT. The CDR3 consists of 12 residues. In DNA, the CDR3 is TGTGCCAGCAGTGAAGGAGGCGGACTGCAGTTCTTC. The encoded protein is CASSEGGGLQFF.

The rearrangement joins TRBV7-9 to TRBJ2-1; unclear D gene. This CDR3 has 11 amino acids. CDR1 and CDR2 (germline): SEHNR, FQNEAQ (reference sequence). V lost 6 bases, J lost 10 bases, and 10 bases lay in between. Here the CDR3 reads CASRLEGEQFF. CDR3 coding DNA: TGTGCCAGCAGACTCGAAGGCGAGCAGTTCTTC. Supplemented by reference TRBV7-9 and TRBJ2-1, the full variable domain reads DTGVSQNPRHKITKRGQNVTFRCDPISEHNRLYWYRQTLGQGPEFLTYFQNEAQLEKSRLLSDRFSAERPKGSFSTLEIQRTEQGDSAMYLCASRLEGEQFFGPGTRLTVL.

The chain couples TRBV20-1 to TRBJ2-2; TRBD1 aligns across 7 bases. Germline trimming cut 3 bases from V and 7 bases from J; bases unmatched to any gene: 8. The length of the CDR3 is 14 residues. Germline V gives CDR1 DFQATT, CDR2 SNEGSKA (reference sequence). The CDR3 region is CSASLSGGYGELFF. Written as DNA, the CDR3 is TGCAGTGCTAGTCTTTCAGGGGGTTACGGGGAGCTGTTTTTT.

V gene TRBV7-2 combines with J gene TRBJ2-7; 9 bases are shared with TRBD2. CDR1 is SGHTA, CDR2 FQGNSA, per germline. Unmatched junction bases numbered 10, after V lost 5 bases and J lost 5 bases. This CDR3 has 15 amino acids. This CDR3 reads CASSDGGGAFHEQYF. In DNA, the CDR3 is TGTGCCAGCAGCGACGGCGGGGGGGCCTTCCACGAGCAGTACTTC.

The chain links TRBV2 to TRBJ1-2; 10 bases are a match to TRBD1. CDR3 length: 17 residues. Trimming took 6 bases from V and 8 from J; bases not matched to a gene: 18. Looked up from germline, CDR1 is SNHLY and CDR2 is FYNNEI. CDR3 sequence: CASSLSGTGDFVGGYTF. The CDR3 nucleotides are TGTGCCAGCAGCCTCTCCGGGACAGGGGACTTTGTAGGCGGCTACACCTTC.

The rearrangement links TRBV2 to TRBJ1-5; a weak D match, TRBD1 (6 bases). This CDR3 comprises 14 residues. CDR1 and CDR2 (germline): SNHLY, FYNNEI. V was pared by 4 bases and J by 6 bases, with 13 bases between. The chain's CDR3 is CASSAIRGAQPQHF. CDR3 DNA: TGTGCCAGCAGTGCGATCAGGGGTGCTCAGCCCCAGCATTTT.

V usage is TRBV20-1 and J usage is TRBJ1-5; TRBD1 aligns across 11 bases. Germline CDR1 and CDR2: DFQATT and SNEGSKA (reference sequence). Losses at the gene ends were 6 bases for V and 5 bases for J; bases not matched to a gene: 3. The CDR3 is made up of 13 amino acids. CDR3 residues: CSAGQGGDQPQHF. The DNA of the CDR3 is TGCAGTGCGGGACAGGGGGGGGATCAGCCCCAGCATTTT.

The CDR3 bases are TGTGCCAGCAGCCGCGCCCTCACAGGAAACACTGAAGCTTTCTTT. Its translation is CASSRALTGNTEAFF. V and J are TRBV5-4 and TRBJ1-1; weak D call: TRBD1 (5 bases). The CDR3 covers 15 residues. Germline values: CDR1 SGHNT, CDR2 YYREEE (reference sequence). Trimming pared 4 bases from V and 2 bases from J, leaving 15 bases between.

This chain connects TRBV7-8 to TRBJ2-7; no definite D call. Germline V gives CDR1 SGHVS, CDR2 FQNEAQ. Trimming took 5 bases from V and 5 from J, leaving 10 bases between them. This CDR3 is built from 12 residues. CDR3 nucleotides: TGTGCCAGCAGCCCGGATCACGACGAGCAGTACGTC. Protein sequence: CASSPDHDEQYV.

The chain recombines TRBV20-1 with TRBJ1-2, with a possible D match to TRBD1 (5 bases). The CDR3 has 13 amino acids. The V gene's germline CDR1 is DFQATT and CDR2 SNEGSKA (reference sequence). The V end lost 5 bases, the J end lost 4 bases, and 14 bases lay between the germline ends. The CDR3 nucleotides read TGCAGTGCTCTTGACAGAGATAGCTATGGCTACACCTTC. Translated, it gives CSALDRDSYGYTF.

The chain is built from TRBV30 and TRBJ2-5; 7 nucleotides line up with TRBD1. The CDR3 is 12 residues long. V shed 5 bases, J shed 5 bases, and the junction held 5 bases outside the gene matches. From germline, CDR1 is GTSNPN and CDR2 SVGIG (reference sequence). The CDR3 DNA is TGTGCCTGGGACACAGGGGCGGAGACCCAGTACTTC. Translating it yields CAWDTGAETQYF.

CDR3 in DNA: TGTGCCAGCAGTGAATACGGGAGCGGGAGGAGGGAGCAGTTCTTC. Its protein is CASSEYGSGRREQFF. V is TRBV25-1 and J is TRBJ2-1, with 9 nucleotides matching TRBD2. Trimming took 0 bases from V and 10 from J; bases not matched to a gene: 7. The CDR3 totals 15 residues. Germline assignment: CDR1 MGHDK and CDR2 SYGVNS.

V gene TRBV9 combines with J gene TRBJ2-3; no definite D call. The ends were cut back, 2 bases at V and 1 base at J, with 14 bases in the middle. The CDR3 contains 16 residues. Germline values: CDR1 SGDLS, CDR2 YYNGEE. CDR3 nucleotides: TGTGCCAGCAGCGTCGGGTTGAACGAGGGCACAGATACGCAGTATTTT. It translates to CASSVGLNEGTDTQYF.

The V and J genes are TRBV20-1 and TRBJ2-5, with unresolved D. Trimming shortened V by 4 bases and J by 5 bases, and 8 bases separated the two germline ends. Germline-derived CDR1 and CDR2 are DFQATT and SNEGSKA (reference sequence). The CDR3 is 11 residues long. This CDR3 is CSAIGAETQYF. The CDR3 coding sequence is TGCAGTGCTATAGGAGCGGAGACCCAGTACTTC.

The rearrangement joins TRBV3-1 to TRBJ2-2, with unresolved D. Trimming cost V 4 bases and J 0 bases, with 12 bases left between them. CDR1 and CDR2 (germline): LGHDT, YNNKEL (reference sequence). The CDR3 spans 16 residues. The CDR3 DNA is TGTGCCAGCAGCCCCCGATACGGTGCGAACACCGGGGAGCTGTTTTTT. This sequence encodes CASSPRYGANTGELFF.

V gene TRBV2 combines with J gene TRBJ1-1; TRBD1 aligns across 8 bases. V shed 4 bases, J shed 4 bases, and the junction held 14 bases outside the gene matches. The CDR3 has 17 amino acids. The germline V gene encodes CDR1 SNHLY and CDR2 FYNNEI. The CDR3 here is CASSGGSQGARGTEAFF. In DNA, the CDR3 is TGTGCCAGCAGTGGGGGGAGTCAGGGGGCGCGTGGCACTGAAGCTTTCTTT.

The rearrangement links TRBV30 to TRBJ2-3; D not resolved. The CDR3 is 15 amino acids. The germline V gene has CDR1 GTSNPN and CDR2 SVGIG (reference sequence). Trimming cost V 3 bases and J 0 bases, with 13 bases left between them. The CDR3 region is CAWRQYPSSTDTQYF. The CDR3 DNA reads as TGTGCCTGGAGACAATACCCGTCAAGCACAGATACGCAGTATTTT.

The chain links TRBV3-1 to TRBJ1-1; no clear D gene. CDR1 is LGHDT, CDR2 YNNKEL, per germline (reference sequence). The ends were cut back, 1 base at V and 8 bases at J, with 11 bases in the middle. This CDR3 spans 13 amino acids. The CDR3 sequence is CASSQGLRGEAFF. For the CDR3, the DNA is TGTGCCAGCAGCCAAGGCCTACGCGGGGAAGCTTTCTTT.

J is TRBJ2-5 and V is TRBV14; a possible D gene is TRBD1 (6 bases). The germline V and J ends were trimmed by 1 base and 5 bases, with 14 bases remaining between them. The CDR3 has 15 amino acids. Germline CDR1 reads SGHDN; CDR2 reads FVKESK. For the CDR3, the DNA is TGTGCCAGCAGCCAAGCAGGGGCGCCCCTCGAGACCCAGTACTTC. Translation: CASSQAGAPLETQYF.

The gene calls are TRBV6-2 or TRBV6-3 and TRBJ2-3; TRBD2 might be the D (6 bases). The germline gives CDR1 MNHEY, CDR2 SVGEGT. CDR3 length equals 14 residues. V was clipped by 6 bases and J by 6 bases, with 16 bases between them. CDR3 amino acids: CASRTGLQIDTQYF. The CDR3, as DNA: TGTGCCAGCAGAACGGGACTCCAAATCGATACGCAGTATTTT.

The chain recombines TRBV7-9 with TRBJ2-5; 7 nucleotides align to TRBD2. V lost 5 bases and J lost 5; bases outside the gene matches: 14. The CDR3 is 16 amino acids. Germline V gene data show CDR1 as SEHNR and CDR2 as FQNEAQ (reference sequence). The CDR3: CASSLDVTGGIETQYF. For the CDR3, the DNA is TGTGCCAGCAGCCTAGACGTTACGGGGGGTATCGAGACCCAGTACTTC.

The chain couples TRBV10-1 to TRBJ2-3; D is possibly TRBD1 or TRBD2 (5 bases each). Germline V gene lookup returns CDR1 WNHNN and CDR2 SYGVQD (reference sequence). This CDR3 is built from 15 residues. Trimming took off 7 bases at V and 1 base at J, with 15 bases between the two ends. The CDR3 reads CASNWDGRGTDTQYF. CDR3 bases: TGCGCCAGCAATTGGGACGGAAGGGGCACAGATACGCAGTATTTT.